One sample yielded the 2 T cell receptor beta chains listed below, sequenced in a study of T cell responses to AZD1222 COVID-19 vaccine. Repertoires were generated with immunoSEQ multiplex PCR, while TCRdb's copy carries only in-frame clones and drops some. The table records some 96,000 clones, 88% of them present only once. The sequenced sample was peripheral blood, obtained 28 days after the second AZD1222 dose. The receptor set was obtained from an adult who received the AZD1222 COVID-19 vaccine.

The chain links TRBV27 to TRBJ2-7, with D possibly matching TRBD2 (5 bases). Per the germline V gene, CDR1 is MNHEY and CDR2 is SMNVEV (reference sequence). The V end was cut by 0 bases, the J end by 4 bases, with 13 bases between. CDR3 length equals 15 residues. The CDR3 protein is CASSLSGISRYEQYF. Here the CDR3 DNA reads TGTGCCAGCAGTTTATCCGGGATTTCGAGATACGAGCAGTACTTC.

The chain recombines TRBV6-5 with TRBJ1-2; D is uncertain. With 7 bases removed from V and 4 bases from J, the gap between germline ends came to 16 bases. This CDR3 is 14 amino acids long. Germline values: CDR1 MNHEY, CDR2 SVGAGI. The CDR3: CASIIQSSGYGYTF. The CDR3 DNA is TGTGCCAGCATAATCCAGTCTAGCGGCTATGGCTACACCTTC.